The entry below gives a single T cell receptor (beta chain) sequence along with its context. This clone was counted ten times or more. Its antigen specificity is not known. Per-base qualities were not stored, and no clone one base away is much larger. These data belong to a study of OX40 agonist ivuxolimab in advanced cancers. Regarding the complete study: Ivuxolimab was a fully human IgG2 agonistic monoclonal antibody targeting the costimulatory receptor OX40 (CD134). Intravenous ivuxolimab was administered to patients every 2 weeks at six dose levels: 0.01, 0.1, 0.3, 1.5, 3 and 10 mg/kg. Of the 52 patients in dose escalation, around 20 had hepatocellular carcinoma, some 15 had melanoma, 9 had renal cell carcinoma and 9 had head and neck cancer. A male proportion of nearly 85% and a mean age of approximately 61 years, ranging from 23 to 79, were recorded for the dose-escalation cohort. Patients were allowed to have had prior anti-PD-1, anti-PD-L1 or anti-CTLA-4 therapy, and around 40% of the dose-escalation patients had previously received checkpoint inhibitors. Three dose-escalation patients achieved partial responses, one with hepatocellular carcinoma and two with cutaneous melanoma. Peripheral TCRbeta sequencing was intended to test whether TCR sequence diversity was altered and clonal T-cell expansion was caused by ivuxolimab. The paper covers the monotherapy dose-escalation part of the phase I ivuxolimab trial, which included N ≈ 50 patients.

Study-wide findings and limitations: The antigen specificity of the peripheral T cells that underwent clonal expansion was not determined. Clonal expansion of both CD4+ and CD8+ blood T cells was observed from baseline to week 6 at doses 0.1 to 3.0 mg/kg. Low levels of normalized T-cell clonal expansion were also seen in some patients who did not respond. After ivuxolimab, CD8+ T cells had more expanded clones than CD4+ T cells on average. Partial responders in the 0.1-3.0 mg/kg groups had among the lowest normalized peripheral clonal expansion, especially among CD8+ T cells.

Genomic DNA was extracted from sorted cells for sequencing of the TCRbeta CDR3 region. TCRbeta CDR3 regions were sequenced using the immunoSEQ Assay. This immuneACCESS table, as held by TCRdb, lists in-frame sequences with V and J called but not all clones. Of the missing ones, under half trace to an unresolved V gene in checked studies; the others have no known cause. This sample is represented by some 25,000 clones; around 85% of them were singletons. Almost 35% of the sample belongs to the ten largest clones. Patients with autoimmune disease history or receiving systemic immunosuppression were excluded from the trial. In every dose cohort, peripheral blood was drawn for TCR sequencing at baseline, cycle 4 day 1, and cycle 7 day 1. The samples were taken from a phase I, first-in-human, multicenter, open-label dose-escalation trial of ivuxolimab. Adults with locally advanced or metastatic melanoma, renal cell carcinoma, hepatocellular carcinoma or head and neck squamous cell carcinoma were enrolled in the trial. Before TCR sequencing, CD4+ T cells and CD8+ T cells were sorted from peripheral blood as separate populations.

The germline V end is reduced by 3 bases and the J end by 12 bases; junction bases left unmatched: 12. CDR1 SGHVS and CDR2 FNYEAQ are derived from the germline V gene. The CDR3 holds 14 amino acids from the cysteine to the phenylalanine. Only CDR3 DNA remains: 42 bases, in frame from the first base. The rearrangement combines TRBV7-6 with TRBJ2-7, with TRBD1 identical over 9 junction bases. The sequencing used CD4+ or CD8+ T cells sorted from blood, collected in a trial of the OX40 agonist ivuxolimab. The TCR sequence derives from an adult with an advanced solid tumor such as melanoma, head and neck, liver or kidney cancer. Here is the DNA: TGTGCCAGCAGCTTGGAGGGACAGGGTCAAGAGTGGTACTTC. Its coded protein is CASSLEGQGQEWYF.